A single T cell receptor beta chain is shown here with its context. Its cognate antigen is unknown. Profiling relied on immunoSEQ multiplex PCR, and the TCRdb table lists in-frame clones only, not all of them. The table includes tens of thousands of clones, 94% detected once. The donors were in the 120-subject validation cohort, distinct from the approximately 670-subject first cohort. Germline loops: CDR1 SNHLY, CDR2 FYNNEI. The CDR3 runs 15 residues. V shed 4 bases and J shed 0 bases, with 10 bases lying between them. This sample is part of a study of cytomegalovirus exposure and HLA in healthy donors. Notes on the study in general: In a later analysis, first-cohort TCR clusters were found to tend to co-occur in the 130 or so validation repertoires.

The sequencing input was PBMCs. The source is a woman aged 18-29 years in good health and CMV-seropositive. The chain is built from TRBV2 and TRBJ2-1; D is ambiguous. The CDR3 region has the DNA TGTGCCAGCAGTGCCGAGGTGAGCTCCTACAATGAGCAGTTCTTC. This gives the protein CASSAEVSSYNEQFF.